The 8 T cell receptor beta chains given below trace back to one sample, sequenced in a study of blood T cell repertoires in COVID-19. The data were produced by immunoSEQ multiplex PCR, yet TCRdb's version contains in-frame clones alone and is incomplete. Here the sample spans about 140,000 clones, about 85% being singletons. The specimen was peripheral blood. The receptors derive from a human donor in a cohort sampled during active COVID-19.

The chain employs TRBV5-6 and TRBJ2-1; 10 nucleotides align to TRBD2. Germline lookup yields CDR1 SGHDT and CDR2 YYEEEE. The CDR3 contains 15 residues. J gave up 7 bases and V 0 bases, and 4 bases lay outside the gene matches. CDR3 DNA: TGTGCCAGCAGCTTGGGTAGCGGGGGGCTAAATGAGCAGTTCTTC. Protein product: CASSLGSGGLNEQFF.

The CDR3 DNA reads TGCGCCAGCAGCCCCCTGGGACAGGGGATCAATGAGCAGTTCTTC. Amino acids: CASSPLGQGINEQFF. The V call is TRBV5-1, the J call TRBJ2-1; TRBD1 matches at 10 bases. The ends lost 4 bases at V and 6 bases at J; junction bases unmatched: 7. The length of the CDR3 is 15 residues. CDR1 and CDR2 from the germline V gene are SGHRS and YFSETQ.

This chain joins TRBV7-9 and TRBJ2-7; D ambiguous. The CDR3 runs to 14 residues. CDR1 SEHNR and CDR2 FQNEAQ come from the germline V gene (reference sequence). The V end lost 2 bases, the J end lost 1 base, and 9 bases lay between the germline ends. CDR3: CASSLTSESYEQYF. In DNA, the CDR3 is TGTGCCAGCAGCTTAACTTCCGAGTCCTACGAGCAGTACTTC. The variable domain in full, completed from reference TRBV7-9 and TRBJ2-7, reads DTGVSQNPRHKITKRGQNVTFRCDPISEHNRLYWYRQTLGQGPEFLTYFQNEAQLEKSRLLSDRFSAERPKGSFSTLEIQRTEQGDSAMYLCASSLTSESYEQYFGPGTRLTVT.

The chain employs TRBV6-6 and TRBJ2-1; 11 bases line up with TRBD2. V was clipped by 6 bases and J by 2 bases; unmatched bases: 3. Germline CDR1 MNHNY, CDR2 SVGAGI (reference sequence). The CDR3 is 15 amino acids. CDR3 nucleotides: TGTGCCAGCAGCGCGGGACTAGCGGCCTACAATGAGCAGTTCTTC. It specifies CASSAGLAAYNEQFF.

The chain is built from TRBV3-1 (or the pseudogene TRBV3-2) and TRBJ1-3; 7 bases line up with TRBD1. There are 18 residues in the CDR3. CDR1 and CDR2 (germline): LGHDT, YNNKEL (reference sequence). V lost 4 bases, J lost 3 bases, and 15 bases stayed unmatched. The CDR3 spells CASSPPRQGSFRGNTIYF. The CDR3 DNA reads TGTGCCAGCAGCCCCCCTCGACAGGGATCCTTTCGTGGAAACACCATATATTTT.

The chain carries TRBV19 and TRBJ2-5, with a tentative D call TRBD1 (6 bases). With 1 base removed from V and 14 bases from J, the gap between germline ends came to 14 bases. The CDR3 consists of 12 residues. Germline V gene data show CDR1 as LNHDA and CDR2 as SQIVND (reference sequence). The CDR3 reads CASSIGGGASYF. In DNA, the CDR3 is TGTGCCAGTAGTATAGGAGGGGGAGCCAGCTACTTC.

The sample holds many counts of this clone. The chain is built from TRBV9 and TRBJ2-1; 13 positions agree with TRBD2. The germline gives CDR1 SGDLS, CDR2 YYNGEE. The V gene end was trimmed by 4 bases and the J gene end by 8 bases; junction bases not matched to a gene: 6. CDR3 length: 15 amino acids. In DNA, the CDR3 is TGTGCCAGCAGCCAGGGACTAGCGGGATTCGATGAGCAGTTCTTC. This sequence encodes CASSQGLAGFDEQFF.

V gene TRBV5-5 combines with J gene TRBJ1-2; 7 nucleotides line up with TRBD1. Germline V gives CDR1 SGHKS, CDR2 YYEKEE (reference sequence). This CDR3 contains 17 residues. V lost 1 base to trimming and J lost 4 bases; unmatched junction nucleotides: 13. The CDR3 is CASSLTTGMGIGYGYTF. CDR3 sequence (DNA): TGTGCCAGCAGCTTGACGACAGGGATGGGAATTGGCTATGGCTACACCTTC. Together with reference TRBV5-5 and TRBJ1-2, the CDR3 gives the full variable domain: DAGVTQSPTHLIKTRGQQVTLRCSPISGHKSVSWYQQVLGQGPQFIFQYYEKEERGRGNFPDRFSARQFPNYSSELNVNALLLGDSALYLCASSLTTGMGIGYGYTFGSGTRLTVV.